Below are 7 T cell receptor beta chains sequenced from a single sample in a study of immune evolution from preneoplasia to lung adenocarcinoma. TCRdb keeps only in-frame clones here, not all; method: immunoSEQ multiplex PCR. The data contain 4,000 or so clones, approximately 84% of them seen just once; the ten biggest clones take up 8.5% to 9%. The sequenced sample consisted of FFPE adjacent normal lung tissue. The origin of the receptors is a person between 65 and 79 years old with lung adenocarcinoma.

This chain uses TRBV11-2 with TRBJ2-3, with D tentatively TRBD2 (5 bases). CDR1 is SGHAT and CDR2 is FQNNGV in the germline V gene. The CDR3 is 14 residues long. The V end lost 5 bases, the J end lost 2 bases, and 11 bases lay between the germline ends. The CDR3 DNA follows: TGTGCCAGCAGCCCCAGCGGCAACACAGATACGCAGTATTTT. This codes for CASSPSGNTDTQYF.

The V gene is TRBV5-8, the J gene TRBJ1-4; maybe TRBD1 (5 bases). V dropped 2 bases and J dropped 8 bases, with 10 bases sitting between them. Germline V lookup: CDR1 SGHTS, CDR2 YDEGEE. The CDR3 has 13 amino acids. CDR3: CASSFRAKEKLFF. CDR3 sequence (DNA): TGTGCCAGCAGCTTCAGGGCAAAAGAAAAACTGTTTTTT.

The count of this clone is one. This chain connects TRBV5-1 to TRBJ2-6; D gene uncertain. Germline V gene sequence: CDR1 SGHRS, CDR2 YFSETQ. The CDR3 covers 16 residues. Trimming shortened V by 0 bases and J by 0 bases, and 7 bases separated the two germline ends. The CDR3 sequence: CASSLGPSSGANVLTF. DNA for the CDR3: TGCGCCAGCAGCTTGGGTCCGTCCTCTGGGGCCAACGTCCTGACTTTC.

V and J are TRBV29-1 and TRBJ2-1, with a weak D call TRBD1 (6 bases). Trimming shortened V by 7 bases and J by 4 bases, and 8 bases separated the two germline ends. The germline gives CDR1 SQVTM, CDR2 ANQGSEA. There are 11 residues in the CDR3. The CDR3 region has the DNA TGCAGCGCCGGACAGTACAATGAGCAGTTCTTC. Encoded protein: CSAGQYNEQFF.

The table lists this clone with a few counts. The V gene is TRBV19, the J gene TRBJ2-7; 8 bases are shared with TRBD2. CDR1 and CDR2 (germline): LNHDA, SQIVND (reference sequence). V shed 6 bases and J 5 bases; nucleotides not matched to a gene: 15. The CDR3 is made up of 16 amino acids. CDR3 amino acids: CASSPIREGLSDEQYF. CDR3 bases: TGTGCCAGTAGCCCCATCCGGGAGGGCCTATCGGACGAGCAGTACTTC.

The V gene is TRBV12-5, the J gene TRBJ1-4; possible D gene TRBD1, 5 bases. Trimming left V 1 base short and J 7 bases short, with 10 bases between. CDR3 length: 14 amino acids. Germline lookup yields CDR1 LGHNT and CDR2 FRNRAP. CDR3 sequence (DNA): TGTGCTAGTGGTTTGGGGGGGTCGGGTGAAAAACTGTTTTTT. It yields the protein CASGLGGSGEKLFF.

This CDR3 reads CASSRGQGDTEAFF. CDR3 bases: TGTGCCAGCAGCAGGGGACAGGGGGACACTGAAGCTTTCTTT. The V call is TRBV5-4, the J call TRBJ1-1, with 11 bases fitting TRBD1. CDR1 and CDR2 (germline): SGHNT, YYREEE (reference sequence). This CDR3 region has 14 residues. The junction had 2 bases not matched to a gene; V was cut back by 4 bases and J by 3 bases.